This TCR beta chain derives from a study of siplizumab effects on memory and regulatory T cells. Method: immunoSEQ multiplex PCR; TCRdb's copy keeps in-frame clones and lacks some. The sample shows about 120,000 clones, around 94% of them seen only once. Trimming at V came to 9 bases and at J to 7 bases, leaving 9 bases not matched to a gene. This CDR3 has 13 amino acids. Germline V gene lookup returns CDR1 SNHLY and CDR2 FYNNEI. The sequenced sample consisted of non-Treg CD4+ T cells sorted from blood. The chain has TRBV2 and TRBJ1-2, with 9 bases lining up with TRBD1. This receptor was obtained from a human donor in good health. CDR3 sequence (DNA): TGTGCCAGACTCCCGGGACAGGGAGGTGGCTACACCTTC. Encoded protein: CARLPGQGGGYTF. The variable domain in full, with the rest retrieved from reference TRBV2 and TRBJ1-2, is EPEVTQTPSHQVTQMGQEVILRCVPISNHLYFYWYRQILGQKVEFLVSFYNNEISEKSEIFDDQFSVERPDGSNFTLKIRSTKLEDSAMYFCARLPGQGGGYTFGSGTRLTVV.